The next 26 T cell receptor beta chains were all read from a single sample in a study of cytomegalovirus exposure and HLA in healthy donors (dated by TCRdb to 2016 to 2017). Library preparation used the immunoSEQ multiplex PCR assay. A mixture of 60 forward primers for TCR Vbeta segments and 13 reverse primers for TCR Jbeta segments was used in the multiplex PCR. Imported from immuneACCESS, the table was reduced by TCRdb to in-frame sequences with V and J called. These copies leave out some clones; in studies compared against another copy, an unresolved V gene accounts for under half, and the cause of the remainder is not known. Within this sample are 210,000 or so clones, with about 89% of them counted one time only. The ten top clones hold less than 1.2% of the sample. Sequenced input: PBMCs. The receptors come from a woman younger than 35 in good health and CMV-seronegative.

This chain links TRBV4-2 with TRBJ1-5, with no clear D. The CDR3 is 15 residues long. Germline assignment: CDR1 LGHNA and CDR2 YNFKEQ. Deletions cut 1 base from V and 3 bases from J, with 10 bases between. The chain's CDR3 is CASSQAREANQPQHF. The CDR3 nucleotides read TGTGCCAGCAGCCAAGCGAGAGAGGCCAATCAGCCCCAGCATTTT.

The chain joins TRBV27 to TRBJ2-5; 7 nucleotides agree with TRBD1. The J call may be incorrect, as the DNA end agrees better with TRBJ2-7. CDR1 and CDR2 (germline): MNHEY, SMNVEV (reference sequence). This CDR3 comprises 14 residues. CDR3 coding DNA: TGTGCCAGCAGTGCCGGGACAGCCTTCTACGAGCAGTACTTC. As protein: CASSAGTAFYEQYF.

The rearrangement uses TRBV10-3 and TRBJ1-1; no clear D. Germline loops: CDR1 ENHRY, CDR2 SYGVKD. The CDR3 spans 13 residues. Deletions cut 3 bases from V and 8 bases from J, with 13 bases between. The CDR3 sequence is CAISEDPGREAFF. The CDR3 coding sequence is TGTGCCATCAGTGAAGACCCGGGTCGGGAAGCTTTCTTT.

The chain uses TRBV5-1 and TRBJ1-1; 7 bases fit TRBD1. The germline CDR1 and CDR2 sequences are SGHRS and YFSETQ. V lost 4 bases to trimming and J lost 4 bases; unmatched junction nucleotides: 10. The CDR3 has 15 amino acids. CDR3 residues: CASSGNRGPSTEAFF. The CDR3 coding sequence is TGCGCCAGCAGCGGAAACAGGGGTCCGTCCACTGAAGCTTTCTTT.

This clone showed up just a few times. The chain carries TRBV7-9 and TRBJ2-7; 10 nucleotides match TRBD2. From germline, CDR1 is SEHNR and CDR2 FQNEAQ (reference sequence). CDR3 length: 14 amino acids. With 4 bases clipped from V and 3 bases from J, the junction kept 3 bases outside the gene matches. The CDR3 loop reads CASSWTSGGYEQYF. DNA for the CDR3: TGTGCCAGCAGCTGGACTAGCGGAGGCTACGAGCAGTACTTC.

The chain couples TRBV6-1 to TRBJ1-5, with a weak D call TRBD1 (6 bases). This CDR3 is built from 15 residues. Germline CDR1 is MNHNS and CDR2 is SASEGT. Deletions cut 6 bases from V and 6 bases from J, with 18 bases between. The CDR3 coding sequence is TGTGCCAGCAGCCCCGATACAGGGTTGGGTCAGCCCCAGCATTTT. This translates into CASSPDTGLGQPQHF.

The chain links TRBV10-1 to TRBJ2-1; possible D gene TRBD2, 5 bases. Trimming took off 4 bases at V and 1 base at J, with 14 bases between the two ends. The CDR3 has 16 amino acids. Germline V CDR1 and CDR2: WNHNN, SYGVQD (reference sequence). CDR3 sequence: CASSAARPGSYNEQFF. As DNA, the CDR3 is TGCGCCAGCAGTGCGGCTAGGCCGGGGTCCTACAATGAGCAGTTCTTC.

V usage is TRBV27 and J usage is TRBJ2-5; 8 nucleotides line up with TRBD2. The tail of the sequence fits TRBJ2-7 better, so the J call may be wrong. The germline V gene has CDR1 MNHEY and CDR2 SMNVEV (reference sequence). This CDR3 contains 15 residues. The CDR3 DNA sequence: TGTGCCAGCAGTTTACGGAGCGGGAGTCGGAACGAGCAGTACTTC. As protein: CASSLRSGSRNEQYF.

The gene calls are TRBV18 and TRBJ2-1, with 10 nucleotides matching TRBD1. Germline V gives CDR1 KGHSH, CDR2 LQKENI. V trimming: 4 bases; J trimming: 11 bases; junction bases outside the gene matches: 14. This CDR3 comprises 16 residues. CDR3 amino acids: CASSHGTGVPTYKQFF. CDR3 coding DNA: TGTGCCAGCTCACACGGGACAGGGGTCCCCACTTATAAGCAGTTCTTC. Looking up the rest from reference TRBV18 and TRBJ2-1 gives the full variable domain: NAGVMQNPRHLVRRRGQEARLRCSPMKGHSHVYWYRQLPEEGLKFMVYLQKENIIDESGMPKERFSAEFPKEGPSILRIQQVVRGDSAAYFCASSHGTGVPTYKQFFGPGTRLTVL.

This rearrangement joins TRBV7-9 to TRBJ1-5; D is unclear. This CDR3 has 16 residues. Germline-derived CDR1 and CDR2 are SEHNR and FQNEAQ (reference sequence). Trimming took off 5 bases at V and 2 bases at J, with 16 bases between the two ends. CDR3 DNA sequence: TGTGCCAGCAGCGCCGCTTCGGGAGGAGGCAATCAGCCCCAGCATTTT. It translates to CASSAASGGGNQPQHF.

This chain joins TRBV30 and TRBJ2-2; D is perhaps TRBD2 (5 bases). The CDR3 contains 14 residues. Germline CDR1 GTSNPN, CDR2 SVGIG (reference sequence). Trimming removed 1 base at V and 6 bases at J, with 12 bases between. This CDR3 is CAWSGEQRPGELFF. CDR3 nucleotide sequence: TGTGCCTGGAGTGGGGAGCAGAGGCCCGGGGAGCTGTTTTTT.

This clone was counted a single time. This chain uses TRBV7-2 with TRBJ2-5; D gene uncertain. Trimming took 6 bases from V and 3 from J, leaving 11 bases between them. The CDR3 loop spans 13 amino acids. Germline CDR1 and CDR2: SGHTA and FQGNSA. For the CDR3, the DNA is TGTGCCAGCAGTCTCGACATGGAAGAGACCCAGTACTTC. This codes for CASSLDMEETQYF.

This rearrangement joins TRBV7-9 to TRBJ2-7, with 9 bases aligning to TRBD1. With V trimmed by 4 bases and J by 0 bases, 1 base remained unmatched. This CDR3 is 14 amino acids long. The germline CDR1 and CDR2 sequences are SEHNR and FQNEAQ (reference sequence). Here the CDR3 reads CASSWDRVSYEQYF. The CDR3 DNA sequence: TGTGCCAGCAGCTGGGACAGGGTCTCCTACGAGCAGTACTTC.

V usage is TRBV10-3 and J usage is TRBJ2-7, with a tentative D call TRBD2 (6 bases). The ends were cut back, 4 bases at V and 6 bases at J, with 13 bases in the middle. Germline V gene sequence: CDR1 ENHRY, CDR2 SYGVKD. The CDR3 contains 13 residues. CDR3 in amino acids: CAISGEDLVEQYF. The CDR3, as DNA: TGTGCCATCAGTGGGGAGGATTTGGTCGAGCAGTACTTC.

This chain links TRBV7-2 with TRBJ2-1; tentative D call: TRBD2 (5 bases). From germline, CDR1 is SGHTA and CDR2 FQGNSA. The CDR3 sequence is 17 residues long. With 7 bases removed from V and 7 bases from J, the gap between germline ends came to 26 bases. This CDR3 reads CASTPTLGSRPRNEQFF. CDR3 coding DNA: TGTGCCAGCACCCCCACCCTAGGGAGCCGGCCGAGGAATGAGCAGTTCTTC.

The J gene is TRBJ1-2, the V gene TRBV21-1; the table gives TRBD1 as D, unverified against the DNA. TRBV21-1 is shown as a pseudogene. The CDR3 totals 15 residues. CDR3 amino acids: CASSSRRTGGNGYTF. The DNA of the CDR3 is TGTGCCAGCAGCTCCCGCCGGACAGGGGGCAATGGCTACACCTTC.

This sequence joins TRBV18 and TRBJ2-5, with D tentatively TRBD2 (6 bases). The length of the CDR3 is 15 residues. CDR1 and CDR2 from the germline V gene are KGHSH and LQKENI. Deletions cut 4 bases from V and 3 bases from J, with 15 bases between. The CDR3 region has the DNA TGTGCCAGCTCACAAATAGCGGCCGCGGAAGAGACCCAGTACTTC. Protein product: CASSQIAAAEETQYF. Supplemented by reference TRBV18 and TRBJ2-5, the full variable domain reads NAGVMQNPRHLVRRRGQEARLRCSPMKGHSHVYWYRQLPEEGLKFMVYLQKENIIDESGMPKERFSAEFPKEGPSILRIQQVVRGDSAAYFCASSQIAAAEETQYFGPGTRLLVL.

CDR3 sequence: CASSPNYYEQYF. CDR3 in DNA: TGTGCCAGTAGTCCAAACTACTACGAGCAGTACTTC. J is TRBJ2-7 and V is TRBV19; D remains unclear. The CDR3 is 12 amino acids. The V end was cut by 5 bases, the J end by 3 bases, with 8 bases between. Germline V gene lookup returns CDR1 LNHDA and CDR2 SQIVND (reference sequence).

The CDR3 sequence is CASRTGDSYEQYF. The CDR3, as DNA: TGTGCCAGCAGGACCGGGGACTCCTACGAGCAGTACTTC. The rearrangement joins TRBV6-5 to TRBJ2-7, with D perhaps matching TRBD2 (5 bases). The length of the CDR3 is 13 residues. The V end lost 6 bases, the J end lost 0 bases, and 9 bases lay between the germline ends. Germline-derived CDR1 and CDR2 are MNHEY and SVGAGI.

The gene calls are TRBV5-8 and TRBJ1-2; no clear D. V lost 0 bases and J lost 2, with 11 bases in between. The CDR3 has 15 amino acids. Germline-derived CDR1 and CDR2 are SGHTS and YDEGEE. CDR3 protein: CASSLGGRENYGYTF. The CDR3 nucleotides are TGTGCCAGCAGCTTGGGTGGACGGGAAAACTATGGCTACACCTTC.

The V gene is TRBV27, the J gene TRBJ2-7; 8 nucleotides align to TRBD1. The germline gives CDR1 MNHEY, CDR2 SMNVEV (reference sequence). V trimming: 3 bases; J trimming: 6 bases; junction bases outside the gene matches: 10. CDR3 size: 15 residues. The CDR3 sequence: CASSLMGRGLVEQYF. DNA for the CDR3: TGTGCCAGCAGTTTGATGGGCAGGGGGCTAGTCGAGCAGTACTTC.

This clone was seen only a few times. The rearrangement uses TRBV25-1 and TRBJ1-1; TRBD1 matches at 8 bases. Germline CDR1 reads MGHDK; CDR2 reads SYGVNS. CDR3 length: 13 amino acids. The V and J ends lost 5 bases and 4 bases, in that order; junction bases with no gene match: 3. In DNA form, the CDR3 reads TGTGCCAGCAGTCCGACAGGGGTCACTGAAGCTTTCTTT. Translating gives CASSPTGVTEAFF.

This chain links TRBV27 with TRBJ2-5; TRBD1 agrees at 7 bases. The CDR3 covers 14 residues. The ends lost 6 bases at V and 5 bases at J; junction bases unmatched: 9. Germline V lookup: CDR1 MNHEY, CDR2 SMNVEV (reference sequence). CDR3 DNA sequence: TGTGCCAGCAGCCCACAGGGGTTAGGGGAGACCCAGTACTTC. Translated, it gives CASSPQGLGETQYF.

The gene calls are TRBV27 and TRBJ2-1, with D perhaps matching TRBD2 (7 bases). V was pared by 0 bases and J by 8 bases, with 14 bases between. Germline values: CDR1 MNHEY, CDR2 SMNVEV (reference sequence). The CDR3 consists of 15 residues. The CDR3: CASSLSRGGGYEQFF. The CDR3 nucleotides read TGTGCCAGCAGTTTATCGAGGGGGGGTGGATATGAGCAGTTCTTC.

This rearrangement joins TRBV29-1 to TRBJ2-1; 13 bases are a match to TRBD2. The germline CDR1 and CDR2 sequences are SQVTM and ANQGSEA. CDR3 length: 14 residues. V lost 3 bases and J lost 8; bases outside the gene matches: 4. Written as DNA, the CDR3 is TGCAGCGTTGACGGACTAGCGGGAGTAGATGAGCAGTTCTTC. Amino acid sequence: CSVDGLAGVDEQFF.

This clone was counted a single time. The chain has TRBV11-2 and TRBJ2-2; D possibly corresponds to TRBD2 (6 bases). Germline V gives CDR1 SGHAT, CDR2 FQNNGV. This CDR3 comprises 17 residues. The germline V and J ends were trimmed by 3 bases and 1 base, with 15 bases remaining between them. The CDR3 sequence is CASSLGVAGLNTGELFF. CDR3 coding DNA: TGTGCCAGCAGCTTGGGCGTTGCGGGATTGAACACCGGGGAGCTGTTTTTT.